Presented here are 2 T cell receptor beta chains from one specimen sequenced in a study of blood T cell repertoires in COVID-19. Produced via immunoSEQ multiplex PCR; TCRdb's table is partial and in-frame only. The repertoire includes around 140,000 clones, approximately 82% of them detected once, and around 1.6% sits in the top ten. The sample was peripheral blood. The receptors were gathered from a human donor in a cohort sampled during active COVID-19.

There are a few counts of this clone. The chain uses TRBV28 and TRBJ2-7; TRBD2 matches at 7 bases. The V gene's germline CDR1 is MDHEN and CDR2 SYDVKM. J lost 9 bases, V lost 2 bases, and 19 bases had no gene match. This CDR3 contains 17 residues. The CDR3, as DNA: TGTGCCAGCAGTTTAGGGGGGACCGGGACTATAGGCTCCGGGCAGTACTTC. Translating gives CASSLGGTGTIGSGQYF.

V and J are TRBV3-1 (or the pseudogene TRBV3-2) and TRBJ2-1, with 9 bases that match TRBD2. CDR1 is LGHDT and CDR2 is YNNKEL in the germline V gene (reference sequence). V was pared by 0 bases and J by 9 bases, with 6 bases of the junction left unmatched. The CDR3 totals 15 residues. The CDR3 spells CASSQDWAGGTEQFF. The CDR3 DNA reads as TGTGCCAGCAGCCAAGATTGGGCGGGAGGGACTGAGCAGTTCTTC.